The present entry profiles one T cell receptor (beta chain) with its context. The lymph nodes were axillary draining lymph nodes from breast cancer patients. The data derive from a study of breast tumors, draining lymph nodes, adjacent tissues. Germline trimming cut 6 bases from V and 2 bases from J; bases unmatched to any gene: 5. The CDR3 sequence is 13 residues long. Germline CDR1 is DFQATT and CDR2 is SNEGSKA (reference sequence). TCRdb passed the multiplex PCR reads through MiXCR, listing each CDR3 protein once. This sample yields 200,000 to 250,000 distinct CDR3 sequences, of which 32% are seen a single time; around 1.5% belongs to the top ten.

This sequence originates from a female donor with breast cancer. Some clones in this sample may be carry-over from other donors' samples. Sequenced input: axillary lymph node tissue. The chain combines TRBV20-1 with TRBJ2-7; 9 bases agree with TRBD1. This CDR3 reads CSARRTGAYEQYF. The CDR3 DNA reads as TGCAGTGCAAGAAGGACAGGGGCCTACGAGCAGTACTTC.